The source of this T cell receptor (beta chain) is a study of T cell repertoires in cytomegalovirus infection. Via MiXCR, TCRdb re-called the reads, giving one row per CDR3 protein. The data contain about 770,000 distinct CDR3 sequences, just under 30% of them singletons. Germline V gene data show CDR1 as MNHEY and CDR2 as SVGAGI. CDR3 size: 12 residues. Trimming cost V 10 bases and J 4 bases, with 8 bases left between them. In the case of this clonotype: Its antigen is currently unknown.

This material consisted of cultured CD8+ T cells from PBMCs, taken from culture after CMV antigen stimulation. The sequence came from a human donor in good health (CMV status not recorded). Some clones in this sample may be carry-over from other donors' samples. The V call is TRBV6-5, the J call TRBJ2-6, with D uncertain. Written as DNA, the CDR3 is TGTGCCATCACCCTGGGGGCCAACGTCCTGACTTTC. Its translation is CAITLGANVLTF.